This entry features one TCR beta chain sequence. What it recognizes is unknown. From cryopreserved PBMCs came 1.5 to 2.5 micrograms of genomic DNA used for TCR beta libraries. The sample belongs to a study of cytotoxic CD8 clonotypes in ibrutinib-treated CLL. Whole-study findings and limits: Patients had baseline clonality above age-matched healthy donors, and this clonality moved with circulating CD8+ T-cell counts. Increased clonality at ibrutinib response gave way to a return toward baseline at progression.

The CDR3 totals 12 residues. Germline V gives CDR1 LNHDA, CDR2 SQIVND (reference sequence). Trimming left V 6 bases short and J 7 bases short, with 12 bases between. TCRdb's table, derived via immunoSEQ multiplex PCR, lists solely in-frame clones and lacks some. The sample yields around 300,000 clones, just under 80% seen once. Sequenced material: PBMCs, taken before ibrutinib treatment. This sequence was found in a human donor with chronic lymphocytic leukemia. The chain employs TRBV19 and TRBJ1-2; D is undetermined. The CDR3 bases are TGTGCCAGTAGCTCATCAGGAGCTGGCTACACCTTC. Protein product: CASSSSGAGYTF. The complete variable domain, with remaining parts taken from reference TRBV19 and TRBJ1-2, reads DGGITQSPKYLFRKEGQNVTLSCEQNLNHDAMYWYRQDPGQGLRLIYYSQIVNDFQKGDIAEGYSVSREKKESFPLTVTSAQKNPTAFYLCASSSSGAGYTFGSGTRLTVV.